This T cell receptor (beta chain) was documented in a study of naive and memory T cell subsets. Broader study findings: Potentially, T cell activation and differentiation skew this RNA-based measurement. Delayed type IV hypersensitivity infiltration was taken to explain higher tuberculin-site TCR counts.

The length of the CDR3 is 16 residues. Per germline, CDR1 MDHEN and CDR2 SYDVKM. Trimming took 3 bases from V and 6 from J; bases not matched to a gene: 9. This clonotype was picked up many times. No antigen is known for it. Specified treatment: skin biopsy from PPD injection site in Mantoux-positive individual. TCR cDNA received a 3' ligated oligonucleotide that carried a UMI. Skin biopsies came from PPD injection sites in Mantoux-positive individuals. The SP2 primer and nested alpha and beta constant region primers amplified ligated cDNA in four rounds. Reverse transcription of blood and skin TCR RNA was primed at alpha and beta constant regions. TCRdb reanalysed the UMI-ligation and nested PCR reads using MiXCR and keeps one entry per CDR3 protein. The sample includes about 14,000 distinct CDR3 sequences, about 5% of them seen just once.

The chain recombines TRBV28 with TRBJ2-1; 9 nucleotides match TRBD1. This TCR was recovered from an adult in good health. The source material was skin, sampled from a tuberculin skin test site. The CDR3 is CASSFHRGLYGNEQFF. DNA for the CDR3: TGTGCCAGCAGTTTCCACAGGGGGCTATATGGCAATGAGCAGTTCTTC.